The present TCR beta chain was sequenced within a study of blood T cell repertoires in COVID-19. The CDR3 consists of 14 residues. Trimming took 3 bases from V and 0 from J; bases not matched to a gene: 0. In germline, CDR1 is MRHNA, CDR2 SNTAGT. Clones were read by immunoSEQ multiplex PCR, and TCRdb kept only the in-frame ones, dropping some. The table records approximately 300,000 clones, roughly 83% of them present only once. The genes are TRBV6-4 and TRBJ2-5, with 8 bases identical to TRBD1. The TCR was taken from a woman aged 45-60 years with acute or convalescent COVID-19. The material sequenced was peripheral blood. Here the CDR3 reads CASSETGDQETQYF. CDR3 in DNA: TGTGCCAGCAGTGAGACAGGGGACCAAGAGACCCAGTACTTC.